The clone carrying this T cell receptor beta chain was counted a single time. No antigen is known for it. This entry comes from a study of OX40 agonist ivuxolimab in advanced cancers. The study, taken as a whole, reports: Among some nonresponders, normalized T-cell clonal expansion was also low.

Repertoires were generated with immunoSEQ multiplex PCR, while TCRdb's copy carries only in-frame clones and drops some. This sample has roughly 53,000 clones, with around 82% found just once. After removal of 5 bases from V and 5 bases from J, the junction contained 7 bases not matched to a gene. From germline, CDR1 is LNHDA and CDR2 SQIVND (reference sequence). This CDR3 comprises 15 residues. The clonotype comes from an adult with an advanced solid tumor such as melanoma, head and neck, liver or kidney cancer. The gene calls are TRBV19 and TRBJ2-5, with 11 bases lining up with TRBD2. Here the sequenced sample was CD4+ or CD8+ T cells sorted from blood, taken in a trial of the OX40 agonist ivuxolimab. CDR3 in DNA: TGTGCCAGTAGTGAACTAGCGGGAGTCAGGGAGACCCAGTACTTC. Amino acids: CASSELAGVRETQYF.